Following are 26 T cell receptor beta chains from one sample sequenced in a study of blood T cells in healthy people across ages. Sample-barcoded 5' priming and a J-beta primer mix drove a second PCR of roughly 7 to 11 cycles. TCRdb passed the 5' RACE reads through MiXCR, listing each CDR3 protein once. Of 1.5 million to 2 million distinct CDR3 sequences in the sample, about 32% were seen once. The sample comprised blood. Receptor source: a young woman in good health.

This clonotype showed up just a few times. The V and J genes are TRBV6-1 and TRBJ1-5; D is perhaps TRBD1 (5 bases). CDR1 and CDR2 from the germline V gene are MNHNS and SASEGT. This CDR3 has 16 residues. V was shortened by 6 bases and J by 0 bases, with 15 bases between the two germline ends. The CDR3 DNA reads TGTGCCAGCAGAGCCGGGACCGGGGATAGCAATCAGCCCCAGCATTTT. Translation: CASRAGTGDSNQPQHF.

The rearrangement joins TRBV3-1 to TRBJ2-3, with D tentatively TRBD1 (6 bases). From germline, CDR1 is LGHDT and CDR2 YNNKEL (reference sequence). The CDR3 runs 15 residues. Trimming left V 0 bases short and J 1 base short, with 8 bases between. The DNA of the CDR3 is TGTGCCAGCAGCCAAGATTACAGGGGCACAGATACGCAGTATTTT. It codes for CASSQDYRGTDTQYF.

This chain connects TRBV11-2 to TRBJ2-3; TRBD2 matches at 9 bases. Germline assignment: CDR1 SGHAT and CDR2 FQNNGV. This CDR3 is 16 amino acids long. V was clipped by 2 bases and J by 2 bases; unmatched bases: 5. CDR3 DNA: TGTGCCAGCAGCTTACGTCGACTAGCGGACACAGATACGCAGTATTTT. Amino acids: CASSLRRLADTDTQYF.

V usage is TRBV30 and J usage is TRBJ2-3, with 7 positions matching TRBD2. V gave up 0 bases and J gave up 6 bases; unmatched junction bases: 6. The CDR3 sequence is 14 residues long. CDR1 and CDR2 from the germline V gene are GTSNPN and SVGIG (reference sequence). CDR3 nucleotides: TGTGCCTGGAGTGTACAGCTCGGGGGGGATACGCAGTATTTT. Translating gives CAWSVQLGGDTQYF. The whole variable domain, filled in from reference TRBV30 and TRBJ2-3, reads SQTIHQWPATLVQPVGSPLSLECTVEGTSNPNLYWYRQAAGRGLQLLFYSVGIGQISSEVPQNLSASRPQDRQFILSSKKLLLSDSGFYLCAWSVQLGGDTQYFGPGTRLTVL.

This clonotype was detected a few times. The chain recombines TRBV7-9 with TRBJ1-1; D gene uncertain. V gave up 1 base and J gave up 6 bases, with 18 bases separating them. This CDR3 has 16 amino acids. CDR1 and CDR2 from the germline V gene are SEHNR and FQNEAQ (reference sequence). CDR3 residues: CASSLGFREDDSEAFF. In DNA form, the CDR3 reads TGTGCCAGCAGCTTAGGTTTTAGGGAGGATGATTCTGAAGCTTTCTTT.

The chain is built from TRBV10-1 and TRBJ2-7; 8 bases match TRBD1. With V trimmed by 2 bases and J by 2 bases, 5 bases remained unmatched. Germline CDR1 is WNHNN and CDR2 is SYGVQD (reference sequence). This CDR3 has 15 residues. CDR3 coding DNA: TGCGCCAGCAGTGAGGTAGGACAGGGAGCCTACGAGCAGTACTTC. It is translated as CASSEVGQGAYEQYF.

The chain uses TRBV5-1 and TRBJ1-1; TRBD1 might be the D (6 bases). The germline V gene has CDR1 SGHRS and CDR2 YFSETQ. The CDR3 has 13 residues. V was clipped by 4 bases and J by 3 bases, with 10 bases between them. The CDR3 protein is CASSMEGDTEAFF. CDR3 sequence (DNA): TGCGCCAGCAGCATGGAGGGGGACACTGAAGCTTTCTTT.

As concerns this clonotype: Possible read error: a much larger clone is one base away. The CDR3 here is CASSHGQVLYTF. The CDR3 DNA follows: TGCGCCAGCAGCCACGGACAGGTTCTTTACACCTTC. The chain uses TRBV4-1 and TRBJ1-2, with TRBD1 identical over 7 bases. The CDR3 runs 12 residues. Trimming removed 3 bases from V and 11 bases from J; junction bases left unmatched: 6. Germline CDR1 reads MGHRA; CDR2 reads YSYEKL.

V gene TRBV9 combines with J gene TRBJ2-2, with D perhaps assigned TRBD1 or TRBD2 (5 bases each). Germline values: CDR1 SGDLS, CDR2 YYNGEE. V lost 0 bases and J lost 5, with 11 bases in between. The CDR3 is 15 residues long. The CDR3 is CASSVAWGPTGELFF. CDR3 sequence (DNA): TGTGCCAGCAGCGTAGCTTGGGGACCGACCGGGGAGCTGTTTTTT.

The CDR3 loop reads CASRQQGGSAEAFF. The CDR3, as DNA: TGTGCCAGCAGACAACAGGGAGGTAGCGCTGAAGCTTTCTTT. V is TRBV2 and J is TRBJ1-1, with D possibly being TRBD1 (6 bases). CDR3 size: 14 residues. Trimming cost V 6 bases and J 6 bases, with 17 bases left between them. The V gene's germline CDR1 is SNHLY and CDR2 FYNNEI.

This clonotype was detected only once. This chain joins TRBV19 and TRBJ2-1, with D hard to call. CDR1 is LNHDA, CDR2 SQIVND, per germline (reference sequence). The CDR3 totals 13 residues. V lost 8 bases to trimming and J lost 5 bases, with 13 bases between them. CDR3 coding DNA: TGTGCCAGTCAAGGACGGGTAAACAATGAGCAGTTCTTC. Its translation: CASQGRVNNEQFF. The full variable domain, with the rest looked up from reference TRBV19 and TRBJ2-1, is DGGITQSPKYLFRKEGQNVTLSCEQNLNHDAMYWYRQDPGQGLRLIYYSQIVNDFQKGDIAEGYSVSREKKESFPLTVTSAQKNPTAFYLCASQGRVNNEQFFGPGTRLTVL.

This clonotype appeared a few times. The chain joins TRBV28 to TRBJ2-7, with 7 bases identical to TRBD2. After removal of 4 bases from V and 7 bases from J, the junction contained 7 bases not matched to a gene. Germline CDR1 is MDHEN and CDR2 is SYDVKM. The CDR3 has 13 residues. In nucleotides, the CDR3 is TGTGCCAGCAGTTCCCGGATGGGGGGGGAGCAGTACTTC. The encoded protein is CASSSRMGGEQYF.

The V gene is TRBV20-1, the J gene TRBJ2-5; TRBD2 agrees at 11 bases. Germline loops: CDR1 DFQATT, CDR2 SNEGSKA (reference sequence). V lost 3 bases to trimming and J lost 5 bases; unmatched junction nucleotides: 11. The CDR3 spans 16 residues. This chain's CDR3 is CSARASASGRRETQYF. The CDR3 nucleotides read TGCAGTGCTAGGGCCTCGGCTAGCGGGAGGAGGGAGACCCAGTACTTC.

Regarding this clonotype: A much larger clonotype is one base distant, so this may be a read error. The chain uses TRBV29-1 and TRBJ2-2, with D possibly TRBD2 on 6 matching bases. This CDR3 spans 12 amino acids. Germline CDR1 is SQVTM and CDR2 is ANQGSEA. CDR3 coding DNA: TGCAGTTCGCGAGGAGTGGGCGGGGAGCAGTTTTTT. Residues: CSSRGVGGEQFF.

V usage is TRBV11-1 and J usage is TRBJ2-5; a weak D match, TRBD2 (5 bases). The CDR3 has 14 amino acids. Germline lookup yields CDR1 SGHAT and CDR2 FQDESV (reference sequence). Trimming removed 7 bases from V and 1 base from J, with 13 bases in between. This CDR3 reads CASKATGIQETQYF. In nucleotides, the CDR3 is TGTGCCAGCAAAGCCACCGGGATCCAAGAGACCCAGTACTTC.

Note on this clonotype: A junction boundary mismatches the germline segment, possibly from a read error. The chain employs TRBV20-1 and TRBJ1-2; 8 positions match TRBD1. This CDR3 comprises 14 residues. The germline V gene encodes CDR1 DFQATT and CDR2 SNEGSKA (reference sequence). CDR3 sequence reads: CSARVGTGGYSYTF. The CDR3 DNA follows: TGCAGTGCTAGAGTTGGGACAGGAGGCTATAGCTACACCTTC.

The chain recombines TRBV4-1 with TRBJ2-5; D is ambiguous. This CDR3 comprises 20 residues. Trimming removed 1 base from V and 0 bases from J, with 24 bases in between. The germline V gene has CDR1 MGHRA and CDR2 YSYEKL. The CDR3 sequence is CASSQAGRALKSPHQETQYF. The CDR3 DNA reads as TGCGCCAGCAGCCAAGCAGGACGGGCACTTAAGTCCCCCCACCAAGAGACCCAGTACTTC.

The chain recombines TRBV20-1 with TRBJ1-6; D is ambiguous. This CDR3 has 12 amino acids. Trimming pared 3 bases from V and 11 bases from J, leaving 11 bases between. From germline, CDR1 is DFQATT and CDR2 SNEGSKA (reference sequence). The CDR3 nucleotides are TGCAGTGCTAGCCGAGCAGCGGCACCCCTCCACTTT. This translates into CSASRAAAPLHF.

The chain links TRBV19 to TRBJ1-2, with 7 bases matching TRBD1. Germline lookup yields CDR1 LNHDA and CDR2 SQIVND (reference sequence). The trim removed 7 bases at V and 6 bases at J, leaving 11 bases unmatched. CDR3 length: 14 residues. The CDR3, as DNA: TGTGCCAGTACCGAAGGGGGCAGCTCCGATGGCTACACCTTC. Translating gives CASTEGGSSDGYTF.

This clonotype was observed a handful of times. The chain has TRBV9 and TRBJ2-1; 9 positions match TRBD2. Germline V gene sequence: CDR1 SGDLS, CDR2 YYNGEE. Trimming cost V 0 bases and J 0 bases; bases outside gene matches: 4. This CDR3 has 17 amino acids. CDR3 protein: CASSVGSGGFSYNEQFF. CDR3 bases: TGTGCCAGCAGCGTAGGGAGCGGGGGGTTCTCCTACAATGAGCAGTTCTTC.

The chain employs TRBV5-1 and TRBJ2-7; 7 bases agree with TRBD2. Germline CDR1 reads SGHRS; CDR2 reads YFSETQ. J was trimmed by 3 bases and V by 4 bases; bases with no gene match: 4. The length of the CDR3 is 13 residues. The CDR3 here is CASSRGDLYEQYF. CDR3 coding DNA: TGCGCCAGCAGCCGGGGGGACCTCTACGAGCAGTACTTC.

Of note for this clonotype: One base away lies a much larger clone, so this may be a sequencing read error. This sequence joins TRBV7-2 and TRBJ2-5; 7 bases are a match to TRBD1. This CDR3 has 14 amino acids. The V and J ends lost 5 bases and 11 bases, in that order; junction bases with no gene match: 14. Germline lookup yields CDR1 SGHTA and CDR2 FQGNSA. CDR3 in DNA: TGTGCCAGCAGCGTAGGACAGGTGGGCAATGAGCAGTACTTC. Protein: CASSVGQVGNEQYF.

This clonotype has just a few counts. V is TRBV28 and J is TRBJ2-7, with 10 bases aligning to TRBD1. V dropped 7 bases and J dropped 5; count of bases not matched to a gene: 11. Germline V CDR1 and CDR2: MDHEN, SYDVKM. This CDR3 spans 15 amino acids. This CDR3 reads CASTGLGTGADEQYF. CDR3 sequence (DNA): TGTGCCAGCACAGGGCTGGGGACAGGGGCCGACGAGCAGTACTTC.

The chain carries TRBV19 and TRBJ2-1, with 11 nucleotides matching TRBD2. CDR1 and CDR2 from the germline V gene are LNHDA and SQIVND (reference sequence). Unmatched junction bases numbered 10, after V lost 5 bases and J lost 7 bases. CDR3 length equals 16 residues. In DNA form, the CDR3 reads TGTGCCAGTAGTCGAAATAGCGGGAGGGGATTAAATGAGCAGTTCTTC. Residues: CASSRNSGRGLNEQFF.

The sample holds many counts of this clonotype. This chain links TRBV10-3 with TRBJ1-2, with a tentative D call TRBD1 (5 bases). Germline CDR1 and CDR2: ENHRY and SYGVKD. The V end was cut by 4 bases, the J end by 1 base, with 10 bases between. This CDR3 spans 14 amino acids. CDR3 in DNA: TGTGCCATCAGTGGTGGACACGTTAACTATGGCTACACCTTC. Translation: CAISGGHVNYGYTF.

Regarding this clonotype: This sequence may be a read error, since a much larger clone differs from it by one base. V gene TRBV5-1 combines with J gene TRBJ2-7, with 7 nucleotides matching TRBD1. Germline CDR1 is SGHRS and CDR2 is YFSETQ. The length of the CDR3 is 14 residues. V shed 3 bases, J shed 3 bases, and the junction held 6 bases outside the gene matches. The CDR3, as DNA: TGCGCCAGCAGCTGGGCGACAGGGAACTACGAGCAGTACTTC. Its translation is CASSWATGNYEQYF. Full variable domain (rest looked up from reference TRBV5-1 and TRBJ2-7): KAGVTQTPRYLIKTRGQQVTLSCSPISGHRSVSWYQQTPGQGLQFLFEYFSETQRNKGNFPGRFSGRQFSNSRSEMNVSTLELGDSALYLCASSWATGNYEQYFGPGTRLTVT.